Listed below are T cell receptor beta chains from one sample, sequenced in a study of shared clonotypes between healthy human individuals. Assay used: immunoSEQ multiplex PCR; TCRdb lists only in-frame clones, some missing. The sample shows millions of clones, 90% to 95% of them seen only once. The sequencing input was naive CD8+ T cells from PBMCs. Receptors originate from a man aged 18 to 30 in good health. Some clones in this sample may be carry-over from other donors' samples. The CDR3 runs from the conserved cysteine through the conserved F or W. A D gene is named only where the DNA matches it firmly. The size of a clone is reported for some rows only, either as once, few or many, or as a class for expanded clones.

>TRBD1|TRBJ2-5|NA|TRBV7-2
CASSFATGGRGAQYF
TGTGCCAGCAGCTTCGCCACAGGGGGCCGGGGGGCCCAGTACTTC
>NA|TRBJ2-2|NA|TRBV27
CASSLSLVYSYTGELFF
TGTGCCAGCAGTTTATCGCTCGTTTACAGTTACACCGGGGAGCTGTTTTTT
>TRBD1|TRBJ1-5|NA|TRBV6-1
CASSEAGQGRYQPQHF
TGTGCCAGCAGTGAAGCGGGACAGGGGCGTTATCAGCCCCAGCATTTT
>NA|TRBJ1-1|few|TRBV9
CASSVAGGMNTEAFF
TGTGCCAGCAGCGTAGCCGGAGGGATGAACACTGAAGCTTTCTTT
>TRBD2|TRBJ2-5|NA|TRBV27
CASSSPKAAGFQETQYF
TGTGCCAGCAGTTCCCCGAAGGCAGCGGGGTTCCAAGAGACCCAGTACTTC
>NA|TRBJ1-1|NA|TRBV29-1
CSSPEAFF
TGCAGCTCCCCTGAAGCTTTCTTT
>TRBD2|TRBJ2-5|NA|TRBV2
CATSRATGGQETQYF
TGTGCCACCAGTAGGGCTACGGGAGGCCAAGAGACCCAGTACTTC
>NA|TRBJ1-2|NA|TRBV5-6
CASRLGGTTNYGYTF
TGTGCCAGCAGGCTTGGAGGAACTACTAACTATGGCTACACCTTC
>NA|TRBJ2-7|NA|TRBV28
CASSFFGGSYEQYF
TGTGCCAGCAGTTTTTTTGGCGGATCCTACGAGCAGTACTTC
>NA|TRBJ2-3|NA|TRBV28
CASSLSRADTQYF
TGTGCCAGCAGTTTGAGCCGGGCGGATACGCAGTATTTT
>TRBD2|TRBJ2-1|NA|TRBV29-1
CSSAGGTTYNEQFF
TGCTCTTCTGCCGGGGGGACTACCTACAATGAGCAGTTCTTC
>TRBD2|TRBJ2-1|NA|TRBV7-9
CASSLAIGGSSSYNEQFF
TGTGCCAGCAGCTTAGCAATTGGCGGGAGTAGCTCCTACAATGAGCAGTTCTTC
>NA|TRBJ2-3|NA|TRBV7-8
CASSPTAETSTDTQYF
TGTGCCAGCAGTCCAACCGCAGAAACTAGCACAGATACGCAGTATTTT
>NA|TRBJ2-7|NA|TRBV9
CASSAGYSSYEQYF
TGTGCCAGCAGCGCGGGTTATAGCTCCTACGAGCAGTACTTC
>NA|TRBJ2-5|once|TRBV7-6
CASSPTTRAGETQYF
TGTGCCAGCAGCCCTACCACACGGGCGGGGGAGACCCAGTACTTC
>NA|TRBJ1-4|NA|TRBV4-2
CASSQGELRANEKLFF
TGTGCCAGCAGCCAGGGTGAGCTTCGGGCTAATGAAAAACTGTTTTTT
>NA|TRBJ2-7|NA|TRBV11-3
CASSLVSGGEQYF
TGTGCCAGCAGCTTGGTTAGCGGCGGCGAGCAGTACTTC
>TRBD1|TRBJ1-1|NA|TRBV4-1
CASSQGLGQGIGNTEAFF
TGCGCCAGCAGCCAAGGTCTGGGACAGGGAATAGGTAACACTGAAGCTTTCTTT
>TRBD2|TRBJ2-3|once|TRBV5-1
CASTQELSGSLDTQYF
TGCGCCAGCACCCAAGAGCTAAGCGGGAGTCTAGATACGCAGTATTTT
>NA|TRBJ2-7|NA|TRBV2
CASLGQNSYEQYF
TGTGCCAGTTTAGGACAGAACTCCTACGAGCAGTACTTC
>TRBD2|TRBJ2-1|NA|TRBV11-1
CASSQPRTSGIEQFF
TGTGCCAGCAGCCAACCGAGGACTAGCGGAATTGAGCAGTTCTTC
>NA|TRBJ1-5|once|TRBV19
CASSYGNQPQHF
TGTGCCAGTAGCTACGGCAATCAGCCCCAGCATTTT
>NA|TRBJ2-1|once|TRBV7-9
CASSLAGLSYNEQFF
TGTGCCAGCAGCTTAGCCGGGTTGTCCTACAATGAGCAGTTCTTC
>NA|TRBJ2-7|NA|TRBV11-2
CASSLDASREQYF
TGTGCCAGCAGCTTAGACGCGTCGCGGGAGCAGTACTTC
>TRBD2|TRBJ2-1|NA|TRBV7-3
CASSLAVAGAYNEQFF
TGTGCCAGCAGCTTAGCAGTAGCGGGAGCCTACAATGAGCAGTTCTTC
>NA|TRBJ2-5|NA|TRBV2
CASSEGPRETQYF
TGTGCCAGCAGTGAGGGGCCGCGGGAGACCCAGTACTTC
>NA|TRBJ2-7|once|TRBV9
CASSPEGTGAPTRTYEQYF
TGTGCCAGCAGCCCGGAGGGAACAGGGGCGCCGACTAGAACCTACGAGCAGTACTTC
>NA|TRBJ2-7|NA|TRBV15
CATSREVSLGDEQYF
TGTGCCACCAGCAGAGAAGTCTCGCTAGGGGACGAGCAGTACTTC
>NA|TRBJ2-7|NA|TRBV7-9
CASTPTGGEQYF
TGTGCCAGCACCCCCACCGGGGGCGAGCAGTACTTC
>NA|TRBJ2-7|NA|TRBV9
CASSVGLPPYEQYF
TGTGCCAGCAGCGTGGGACTTCCCCCCTACGAGCAGTACTTC
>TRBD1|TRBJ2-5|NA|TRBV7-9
CASSLEWRQGVAETQYF
TGTGCCAGCAGCTTAGAATGGAGGCAGGGGGTAGCAGAGACCCAGTACTTC
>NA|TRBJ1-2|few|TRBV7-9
CASSQIPYGYTF
TGTGCCAGCAGCCAGATTCCCTATGGCTACACCTTC
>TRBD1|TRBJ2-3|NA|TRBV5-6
CASSPGQYSTDTQYF
TGTGCCAGCAGCCCGGGACAGTACAGCACAGATACGCAGTATTTT
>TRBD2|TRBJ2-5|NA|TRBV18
CASSPPKLAGVQETQYF
TGTGCCAGCTCACCGCCTAAACTAGCGGGGGTCCAAGAGACCCAGTACTTC
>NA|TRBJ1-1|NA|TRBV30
CAWIGANTEAFF
TGTGCCTGGATTGGAGCGAACACTGAAGCTTTCTTT
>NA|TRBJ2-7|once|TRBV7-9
CASSLARRADEQYF
TGTGCCAGCAGCTTAGCACGCAGGGCAGACGAGCAGTACTTC
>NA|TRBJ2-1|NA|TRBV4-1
CASSQDNVLPYNEQFF
TGCGCCAGCAGCCAAGATAATGTGCTCCCCTACAATGAGCAGTTCTTC
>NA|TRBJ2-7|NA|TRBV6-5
CASSYSFSPSYEQYF
TGTGCCAGCAGTTACTCTTTTTCCCCCTCCTACGAGCAGTACTTC
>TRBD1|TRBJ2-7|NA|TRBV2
CASRTQGAGYEQYF
TGTGCCAGCAGAACACAGGGGGCTGGGTACGAGCAGTACTTC
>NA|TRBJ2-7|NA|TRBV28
CASFPGAHDGYEQYF
TGTGCCAGCTTTCCGGGAGCCCATGACGGGTACGAGCAGTACTTC
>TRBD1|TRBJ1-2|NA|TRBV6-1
CASSDLHKGTGLGYTF
TGTGCCAGCAGTGATCTCCATAAAGGGACAGGGCTAGGCTACACCTTC
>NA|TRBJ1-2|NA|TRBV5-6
CASSLGQPGYYGYTF
TGTGCCAGCAGCTTGGGCCAGCCTGGGTACTATGGCTACACCTTC
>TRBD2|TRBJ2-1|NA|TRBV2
CASQRGASGKDEQFF
TGTGCCAGCCAACGGGGTGCTAGCGGGAAAGATGAGCAGTTCTTC
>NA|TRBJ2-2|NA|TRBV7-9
CASSGPWGTGELFF
TGTGCCAGCAGTGGACCCTGGGGGACCGGGGAGCTGTTTTTT
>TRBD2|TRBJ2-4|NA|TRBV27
CASSLSSGIAKNIQYF
TGTGCCAGCAGTTTAAGTAGCGGGATAGCCAAAAACATTCAGTACTTC
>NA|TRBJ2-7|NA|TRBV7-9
CASSSPAPGHEQYF
TGTGCCAGCAGCTCCCCAGCCCCAGGGCACGAGCAGTACTTC
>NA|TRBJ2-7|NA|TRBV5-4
CASSLGGEQYF
TGTGCCAGCAGCTTGGGTGGCGAGCAGTACTTC
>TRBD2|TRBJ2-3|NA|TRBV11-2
CASSLGLAQSTDTQYF
TGTGCCAGCAGCTTAGGACTAGCGCAGAGCACAGATACGCAGTATTTT
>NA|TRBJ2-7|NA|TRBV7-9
CASSLDRTASYEQYF
TGTGCCAGCAGCTTAGACAGAACAGCCTCCTACGAGCAGTACTTC
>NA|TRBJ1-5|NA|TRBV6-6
CASRPDWSQHF
TGTGCCAGCAGGCCAGACTGGTCCCAGCATTTT
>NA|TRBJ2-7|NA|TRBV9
CASGWPEQYF
TGTGCCAGCGGTTGGCCCGAGCAGTACTTC
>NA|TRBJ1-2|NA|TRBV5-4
CASSLDRPGGYTF
TGTGCCAGCAGCTTGGACCGCCCGGGTGGCTACACCTTC
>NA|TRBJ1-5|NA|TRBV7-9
CASSSLYSNQPQHF
TGTGCCAGCAGCTCTTTATATAGCAATCAGCCCCAGCATTTT
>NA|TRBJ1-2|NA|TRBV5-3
CARSLKSGYTF
TGTGCCAGAAGCTTGAAGTCCGGCTACACCTTC